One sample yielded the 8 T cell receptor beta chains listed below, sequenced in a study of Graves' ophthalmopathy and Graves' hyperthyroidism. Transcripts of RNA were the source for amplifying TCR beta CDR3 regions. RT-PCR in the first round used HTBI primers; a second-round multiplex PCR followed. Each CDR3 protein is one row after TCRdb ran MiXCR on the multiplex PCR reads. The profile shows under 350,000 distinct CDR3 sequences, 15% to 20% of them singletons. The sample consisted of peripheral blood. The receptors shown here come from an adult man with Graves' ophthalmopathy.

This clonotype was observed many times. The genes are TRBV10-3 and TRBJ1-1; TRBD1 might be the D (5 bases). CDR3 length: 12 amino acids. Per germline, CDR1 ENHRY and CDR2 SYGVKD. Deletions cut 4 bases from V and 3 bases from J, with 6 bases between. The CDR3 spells CAISVGDTEAFF. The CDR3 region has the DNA TGTGCCATCAGTGTAGGGGACACTGAAGCTTTCTTT.

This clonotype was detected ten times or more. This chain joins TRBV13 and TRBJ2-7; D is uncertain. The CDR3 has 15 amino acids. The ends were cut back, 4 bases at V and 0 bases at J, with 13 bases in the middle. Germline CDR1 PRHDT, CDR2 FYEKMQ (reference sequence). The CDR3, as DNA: TGTGCCAGCAGCTGGTCTTGGACGGCCTCCTACGAGCAGTACTTC. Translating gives CASSWSWTASYEQYF. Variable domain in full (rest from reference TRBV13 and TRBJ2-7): AAGVIQSPRHLIKEKRETATLKCYPIPRHDTVYWYQQGPGQDPQFLISFYEKMQSDKGSIPDRFSAQQFSDYHSELNMSSLELGDSALYFCASSWSWTASYEQYFGPGTRLTVT.

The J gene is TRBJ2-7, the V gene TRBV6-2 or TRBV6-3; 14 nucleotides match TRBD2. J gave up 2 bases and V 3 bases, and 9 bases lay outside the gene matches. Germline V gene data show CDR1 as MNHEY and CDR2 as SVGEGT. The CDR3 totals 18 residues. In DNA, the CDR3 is TGTGCCAGCAGTTATTCGACGGGGACTAGCGGGGGTGCCTACGAGCAGTACTTC. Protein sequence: CASSYSTGTSGGAYEQYF.

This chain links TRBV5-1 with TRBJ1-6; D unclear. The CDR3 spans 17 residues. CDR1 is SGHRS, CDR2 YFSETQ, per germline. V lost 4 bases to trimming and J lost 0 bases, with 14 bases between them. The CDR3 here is CASSPSLGSSYNSPLHF. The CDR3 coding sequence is TGCGCCAGCAGCCCCTCCCTGGGCAGCTCCTATAATTCACCCCTCCACTTT.

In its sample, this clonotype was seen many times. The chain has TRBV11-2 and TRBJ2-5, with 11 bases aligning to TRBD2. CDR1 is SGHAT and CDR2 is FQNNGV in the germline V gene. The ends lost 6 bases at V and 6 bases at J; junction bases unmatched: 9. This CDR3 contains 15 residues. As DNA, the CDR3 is TGTGCCAGCAGGGAGCCACTAGCGGGAGAGAAGACCCAGTACTTC. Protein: CASREPLAGEKTQYF.

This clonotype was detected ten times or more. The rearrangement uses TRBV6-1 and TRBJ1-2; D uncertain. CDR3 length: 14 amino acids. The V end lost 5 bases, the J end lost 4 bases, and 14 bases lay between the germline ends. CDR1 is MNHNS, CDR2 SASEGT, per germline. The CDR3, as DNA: TGTGCCAGCAGTACGGCGGAAGGGATCTATGGCTACACCTTC. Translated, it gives CASSTAEGIYGYTF.

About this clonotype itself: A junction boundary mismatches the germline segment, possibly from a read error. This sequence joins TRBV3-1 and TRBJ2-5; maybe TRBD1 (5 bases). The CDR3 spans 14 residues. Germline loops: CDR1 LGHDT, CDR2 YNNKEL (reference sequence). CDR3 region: CASRQGQGPETQYF. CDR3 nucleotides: TGTGCCAGCAGACAAGGTCAGGGTCCGGAGACACAGTACTTC.

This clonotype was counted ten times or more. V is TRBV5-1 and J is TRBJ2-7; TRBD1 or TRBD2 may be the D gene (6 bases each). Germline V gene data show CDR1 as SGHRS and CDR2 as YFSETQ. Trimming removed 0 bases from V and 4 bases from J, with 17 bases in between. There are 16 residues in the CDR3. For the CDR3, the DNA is TGCGCCAGCAGCTTGGAGGGCAGGGGAGGTTTGTACGAGCAGTACTTC. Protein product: CASSLEGRGGLYEQYF.